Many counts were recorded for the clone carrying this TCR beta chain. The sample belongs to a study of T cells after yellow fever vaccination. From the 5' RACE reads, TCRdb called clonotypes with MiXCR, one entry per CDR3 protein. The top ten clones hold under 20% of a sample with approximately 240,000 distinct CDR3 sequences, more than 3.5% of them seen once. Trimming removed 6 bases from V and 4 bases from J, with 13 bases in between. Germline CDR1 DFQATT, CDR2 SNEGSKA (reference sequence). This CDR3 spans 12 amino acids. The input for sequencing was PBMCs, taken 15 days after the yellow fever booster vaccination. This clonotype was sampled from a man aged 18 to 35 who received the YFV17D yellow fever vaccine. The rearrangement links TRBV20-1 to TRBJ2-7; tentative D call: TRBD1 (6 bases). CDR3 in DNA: TGCAGTGCCATTCCAGGGGAATACGAGCAGTACGTC. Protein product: CSAIPGEYEQYV.